What follows are 8 T cell receptor beta chains derived from one specimen sequenced in a study of blood T cell repertoires in COVID-19. Sequenced by immunoSEQ multiplex PCR; TCRdb stores in-frame clones only, minus some. Of 250,000 to 350,000 clones listed, about 89% are singletons. The source material was peripheral blood. The source is a woman aged 50 to 60 who had recovered from COVID-19.

A few counts support this clone. J is TRBJ1-6 and V is TRBV7-2; 8 bases map to TRBD1. Germline assignment: CDR1 SGHTA and CDR2 FQGNSA. Trimming removed 1 base from V and 8 bases from J; junction bases left unmatched: 1. There are 14 residues in the CDR3. DNA for the CDR3: TGTGCCAGCAGCTTAGGACAGGGGTATTCACCCCTCCACTTT. It specifies CASSLGQGYSPLHF. Looking up the rest from reference TRBV7-2 and TRBJ1-6 gives the full variable domain: GAGVSQSPSNKVTEKGKDVELRCDPISGHTALYWYRQSLGQGLEFLIYFQGNSAPDKSGLPSDRFSAERTGGSVSTLTIQRTQQEDSAVYLCASSLGQGYSPLHFGNGTRLTVT.

The gene calls are TRBV5-1 and TRBJ2-6, with TRBD2 matching over 10 bases. In germline, CDR1 is SGHRS, CDR2 YFSETQ. The CDR3 loop spans 16 amino acids. V was clipped by 4 bases and J by 9 bases; unmatched bases: 10. The CDR3 loop is CASSRALAGEGNVLTF. CDR3 nucleotide sequence: TGCGCCAGCAGCCGGGCTCTAGCGGGAGAGGGCAACGTCCTGACTTTC. The full variable domain, rest sourced from reference TRBV5-1 and TRBJ2-6, is KAGVTQTPRYLIKTRGQQVTLSCSPISGHRSVSWYQQTPGQGLQFLFEYFSETQRNKGNFPGRFSGRQFSNSRSEMNVSTLELGDSALYLCASSRALAGEGNVLTFGAGSRLTVL.

The chain employs TRBV10-2 and TRBJ1-6; perhaps TRBD1 as D (5 bases). CDR3 size: 14 residues. Germline CDR1 and CDR2: WSHSY and SAAADI. Trimming cost V 11 bases and J 7 bases, with 18 bases left between them. The CDR3 spells CAGGGETENSPLHF. CDR3 DNA sequence: TGCGCCGGGGGAGGGGAGACGGAAAATTCACCCCTCCACTTT.

The genes are TRBV19 and TRBJ1-5; the D gene is possibly TRBD1 (5 bases). Between the trimmed V and J ends, which lost 4 bases and 3 bases, there was a span of 7 bases. Per the germline V gene, CDR1 is LNHDA and CDR2 is SQIVND (reference sequence). The CDR3 totals 13 residues. CDR3 DNA: TGTGCCAGTAGTAGGGGGGTCAATCAGCCCCAGCATTTT. Translation gives CASSRGVNQPQHF.

This clone is a singleton in its sample. The chain recombines TRBV5-1 with TRBJ2-3; 7 bases match TRBD2. Germline CDR1 reads SGHRS; CDR2 reads YFSETQ. V trimming: 1 base; J trimming: 4 bases; junction bases outside the gene matches: 6. The CDR3 has 15 residues. CDR3 bases: TGCGCCAGCAGCTTGAGCCTAGCGGATGCAGATACGCAGTATTTT. Its protein is CASSLSLADADTQYF.

The chain couples TRBV20-1 to TRBJ2-7; perhaps TRBD1 as D (5 bases). Trimming removed 3 bases from V and 3 bases from J, with 12 bases in between. The CDR3 is made up of 13 amino acids. Looked up from germline, CDR1 is DFQATT and CDR2 is SNEGSKA (reference sequence). CDR3 amino acids: CSASRQGNYEQYF. In DNA, the CDR3 is TGCAGTGCTAGTCGTCAGGGAAACTACGAGCAGTACTTC.

The V and J genes are TRBV28 and TRBJ1-3; 8 nucleotides align to TRBD1. The CDR3 has 17 amino acids. Germline-derived CDR1 and CDR2 are MDHEN and SYDVKM. Trimming removed 4 bases from V and 0 bases from J; junction bases left unmatched: 8. CDR3 DNA: TGTGCCAGCAGTTCCCCGACAGGGGCGACCTCTGGAAACACCATATATTTT. It yields the protein CASSSPTGATSGNTIYF.

This rearrangement joins TRBV5-4 to TRBJ1-4; D uncertain. Trimming removed 3 bases from V and 5 bases from J, with 14 bases in between. This CDR3 spans 15 amino acids. From germline, CDR1 is SGHNT and CDR2 YYREEE (reference sequence). DNA for the CDR3: TGTGCCAGCAGCTCCGGACGGACTCTCAATGAAAAACTGTTTTTT. Translating it yields CASSSGRTLNEKLFF.